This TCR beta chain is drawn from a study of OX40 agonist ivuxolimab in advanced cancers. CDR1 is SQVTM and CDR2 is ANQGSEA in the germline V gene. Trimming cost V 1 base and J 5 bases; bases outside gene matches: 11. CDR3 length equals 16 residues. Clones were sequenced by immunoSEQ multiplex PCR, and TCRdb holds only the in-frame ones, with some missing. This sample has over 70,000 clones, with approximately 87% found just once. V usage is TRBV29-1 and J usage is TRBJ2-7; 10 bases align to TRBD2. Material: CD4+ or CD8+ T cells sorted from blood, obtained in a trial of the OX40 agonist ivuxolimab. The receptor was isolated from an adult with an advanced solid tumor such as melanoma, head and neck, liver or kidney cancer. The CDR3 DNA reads TGCAGCGTTGAAGTTAGCGGGGGGCTCGACGAAGACGAGCAGTACTTC. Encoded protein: CSVEVSGGLDEDEQYF.